This T cell receptor (beta chain) was recovered during a study of technical replicates of blood from a handful of donors. Assay: immunoSEQ multiplex PCR; the TCRdb copy retains only in-frame clones and omits some. This repertoire shows around 78,000 clones, 85% to 95% found once; its top ten account for over 0.2%. Per germline, CDR1 LNHDA and CDR2 SQIVND (reference sequence). Trimming cost V 5 bases and J 4 bases; bases outside gene matches: 6. CDR3 size: 14 residues. The sequence came from a human donor in good health. The sequencing input was T cells isolated from PBMCs. The J gene is TRBJ1-1, the V gene TRBV19; 8 bases fit TRBD1. The CDR3 protein is CASSSGQGVTEAFF. CDR3 DNA sequence: TGTGCCAGTAGTTCCGGACAGGGAGTCACTGAAGCTTTCTTT. Full variable domain (rest looked up from reference TRBV19 and TRBJ1-1): DGGITQSPKYLFRKEGQNVTLSCEQNLNHDAMYWYRQDPGQGLRLIYYSQIVNDFQKGDIAEGYSVSREKKESFPLTVTSAQKNPTAFYLCASSSGQGVTEAFFGQGTRLTVV.